Here is one TCR beta chain with its context. Its antigen is undetermined. The source of the sample is a study of T-cell memory formation after mild COVID-19. On the study more broadly: TCR clusters showed largely donor specificity. General study findings and limits: Day 15 to 85 contracting clones showed balanced CD4/CD8; day 15 to 37 expanders favored CD4+. Proof of SARS-CoV-2 specificity was absent for the second-wave clones that crested on day 37.

TCRdb processed the 5' RACE reads anew with MiXCR; each CDR3 protein has one entry. The sample lists over 500,000 distinct CDR3 sequences; roughly 17% were seen once. The length of the CDR3 is 12 residues. Germline V gives CDR1 SGHRS, CDR2 YFSETQ. V was clipped by 2 bases and J by 10 bases, with 13 bases between them. The V and J genes are TRBV5-1 and TRBJ2-7; TRBD2 might be the D (7 bases). This TCR was recovered from an adult woman who had mild COVID-19 (a few samples of this study predate the infection). Cell type and time point are not known. The sample comprised PBMCs or a T cell subset sorted from them (not recorded which). The CDR3 bases are TGCGCCAGCAGCTTAGGGGGGGCAGATCAGTACTTC. Protein sequence: CASSLGGADQYF.